Listed below are T cell receptor beta chains from one sample, sequenced in a study of read filtering for tumor transcriptome and immune sequencing. TCRdb recomputed calls from the reads with MiXCR, one row per CDR3 protein. This sample has some 41,000 distinct CDR3 sequences; approximately 12% occur once, and the top ten carry more than 30%. Sequencing was done on a sample of a population of CD138-negative cells sorted from bone marrow. These receptors all come from a donor aged 40 or over with multiple myeloma. CDR3s include the opening cysteine and the closing phenylalanine or tryptophan.

CDR3	V	J	length
CASSPGGGAYYEQFF	TRBV28	TRBJ2-1	15
CSVALFHYNEQFF	TRBV29-1	TRBJ2-1	13
CASSLWRRSDTQYF	TRBV11-1	TRBJ2-3	14
CASSLGTGENEQFF	TRBV7-2	TRBJ2-1	14
CASSDQGELNTEAFF	TRBV25-1	TRBJ1-1	15
CASSSTSHVRNTIYF	TRBV7-2	TRBJ1-3	15
CASSFETQETQYF	TRBV12-3/TRBV12-4	TRBJ2-5	13
CASSIGRNTEAFF	TRBV11-1	TRBJ1-1	13
CASSSGLAGGWAGELFF	TRBV28	TRBJ2-2	17
CASSLRPPSSYNEQFF	TRBV7-2	TRBJ2-1	16
CASSRRDNTANTGELFF	TRBV7-9	TRBJ2-2	17
CASSTRQAREPQHF	TRBV7-2	TRBJ1-5	14
CASSGGGKSYNSPLHF	TRBV2	TRBJ1-6	16
CASSFPGGDTQYF	TRBV27	TRBJ2-3	13
CASSLGTGLGGDTQYF	TRBV5-8	TRBJ2-3	16
CASSPFSYEQYF	TRBV11-2	TRBJ2-7	12
CSVLSRGGEKLFF	TRBV29-1	TRBJ1-4	13
CASSLLGGSYSNQPQHF	TRBV7-6	TRBJ1-5	17